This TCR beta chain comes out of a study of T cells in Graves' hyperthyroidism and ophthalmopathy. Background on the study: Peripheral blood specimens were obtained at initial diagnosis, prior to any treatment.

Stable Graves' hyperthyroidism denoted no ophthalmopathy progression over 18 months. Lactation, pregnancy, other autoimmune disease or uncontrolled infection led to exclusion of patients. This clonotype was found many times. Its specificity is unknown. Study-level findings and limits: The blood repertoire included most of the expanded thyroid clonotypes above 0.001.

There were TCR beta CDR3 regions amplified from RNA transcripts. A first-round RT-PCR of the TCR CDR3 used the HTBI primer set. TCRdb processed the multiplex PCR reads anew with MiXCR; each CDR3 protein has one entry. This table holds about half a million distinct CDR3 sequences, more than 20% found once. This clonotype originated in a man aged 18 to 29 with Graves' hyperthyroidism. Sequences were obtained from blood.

The CDR3 coding sequence is TGTGCCAGCAGTGAGGTGGTAGGCGAACGAAGAAACAAGCAGTACTTC. Translation: CASSEVVGERRNKQYF. The chain joins TRBV2 to TRBJ2-7; D call uncertain. The CDR3 is 16 amino acids. V was pared by 3 bases and J by 8 bases, with 23 bases between. Germline values: CDR1 SNHLY, CDR2 FYNNEI.